The 15 T cell receptor beta chains below were found in one sample sequenced in a study of cytomegalovirus exposure and HLA in healthy donors. The PCR employed 60 Vbeta primers together with 13 Jbeta primers. The method was immunoSEQ multiplex PCR; TCRdb's version includes in-frame clones alone and lacks a portion of them. Among more than 100,000 clones listed, around 77% were seen once. Material: PBMCs. All receptors come from a human donor in good health.

The chain combines TRBV23-1 with TRBJ1-3; no firm D call. TRBV23-1 is flagged as an ORF with uncertain function. Trimming cost V 3 bases and J 8 bases, with 5 bases left between them. The length of the CDR3 is 11 residues. The chain's CDR3 is CASSHLDTIYF. Written as DNA, the CDR3 is TGCGCCAGCAGTCACCTTGACACCATATATTTT.

The rearrangement joins TRBV2 to TRBJ1-5; a possible D gene is TRBD1 (5 bases). The CDR3 is 13 residues long. Per germline, CDR1 SNHLY and CDR2 FYNNEI. V shed 4 bases and J shed 4 bases, with 8 bases lying between them. CDR3 sequence (DNA): TGTGCCAGCAGTGGGGGGGGGAATCAGCCCCAGCATTTT. Translated: CASSGGGNQPQHF.

The chain uses TRBV4-1 and TRBJ2-7; 8 nucleotides align to TRBD1. With 4 bases clipped from V and 6 bases from J, the junction kept 11 bases outside the gene matches. The CDR3 loop spans 15 amino acids. Germline CDR1 reads MGHRA; CDR2 reads YSYEKL. The CDR3 DNA reads as TGCGCCAGCAGCCCGCGGACAGGGACGGATGGCGAGCAGTACTTC. Translation: CASSPRTGTDGEQYF.

This chain links TRBV28 with TRBJ1-1, with D perhaps matching TRBD1 (5 bases). The germline CDR1 and CDR2 sequences are MDHEN and SYDVKM. V gave up 8 bases and J gave up 4 bases, with 17 bases separating them. This CDR3 spans 14 amino acids. CDR3 coding DNA: TGTGCCAGCTTCCCGGGGGGGGTCCTCACTGAAGCTTTCTTT. It encodes CASFPGGVLTEAFF.

This clone appeared once. V usage is TRBV29-1 and J usage is TRBJ2-1; 10 bases map to TRBD2. J was trimmed by 15 bases and V by 2 bases; bases with no gene match: 19. This CDR3 has 16 residues. Germline values: CDR1 SQVTM, CDR2 ANQGSEA. In nucleotides, the CDR3 is TGCAGCGTTGAAACTCGGGGTGGAGCGGGAGGGCTGGCTAGGTTCTTC. This gives the protein CSVETRGGAGGLARFF.

This chain links TRBV28 with TRBJ2-7, with no clear D. The CDR3 is made up of 16 amino acids. V was shortened by 3 bases and J by 4 bases, with 19 bases between the two germline ends. Germline CDR1 reads MDHEN; CDR2 reads SYDVKM. CDR3 bases: TGTGCCAGCAGTTTTCAGCGACTCGACGCCGGGTACGAGCAGTACTTC. Amino acids: CASSFQRLDAGYEQYF.

The rearrangement joins TRBV4-1 to TRBJ2-7; 8 positions match TRBD2. From germline, CDR1 is MGHRA and CDR2 YSYEKL. The CDR3 has 16 amino acids. V was pared by 3 bases and J by 1 base, with 8 bases of the junction left unmatched. The CDR3 sequence: CASSQGLLADSYEQYF. DNA for the CDR3: TGCGCCAGCAGCCAGGGATTACTAGCGGATTCCTACGAGCAGTACTTC.

The chain carries TRBV5-4 and TRBJ2-1; the match to TRBD2 covers 10 bases. The ends lost 4 bases at V and 1 base at J; junction bases unmatched: 11. The CDR3 has 18 amino acids. Per germline, CDR1 SGHNT and CDR2 YYREEE (reference sequence). CDR3 protein: CASSLSRLAGESYNEQFF. In nucleotides, the CDR3 is TGTGCCAGCAGCCTTTCTAGACTAGCGGGTGAATCCTACAATGAGCAGTTCTTC.

The chain employs TRBV5-1 and TRBJ2-1; TRBD2 agrees at 7 bases. Germline values: CDR1 SGHRS, CDR2 YFSETQ. The CDR3 has 16 residues. V trimming: 4 bases; J trimming: 4 bases; junction bases outside the gene matches: 11. The CDR3 loop is CASSQTVAGSYNEQFF. The CDR3 nucleotides are TGCGCCAGCAGCCAAACAGTAGCGGGCTCTTACAATGAGCAGTTCTTC.

V is TRBV7-8 and J is TRBJ1-2; 9 bases are shared with TRBD1. The J segment lost 2 bases and the V segment lost 2 bases, leaving 9 bases of the junction unmatched. The germline CDR1 and CDR2 sequences are SGHVS and FQNEAQ. The CDR3 loop spans 17 amino acids. The CDR3 nucleotides read TGTGCCAGCAGCTTACTGAGGACAGGGGTATCCAACTATGGCTACACCTTC. It yields the protein CASSLLRTGVSNYGYTF.

This chain uses TRBV20-1 with TRBJ1-2; D remains unclear. V shed 5 bases and J shed 4 bases, with 8 bases lying between them. CDR1 DFQATT and CDR2 SNEGSKA come from the germline V gene (reference sequence). This CDR3 region has 11 residues. The CDR3 DNA is TGCAGTGCTCAAGAGGGCTATGGCTACACCTTC. Translation gives CSAQEGYGYTF.

The chain carries TRBV4-1 and TRBJ1-5; D may be TRBD1 (5 bases). V lost 1 base, J lost 2 bases, and 15 bases lay in between. Looked up from germline, CDR1 is MGHRA and CDR2 is YSYEKL. This CDR3 has 17 amino acids. The CDR3, as DNA: TGCGCCAGCAGCCAAGGATTTGGGGGGATTCGCAATCAGCCCCAGCATTTT. It translates to CASSQGFGGIRNQPQHF.

J is TRBJ2-5 and V is TRBV6-1; 9 nucleotides align to TRBD1. V lost 6 bases, J lost 2 bases, and 7 bases stayed unmatched. The length of the CDR3 is 15 residues. CDR1 and CDR2 from the germline V gene are MNHNS and SASEGT. The CDR3 reads CASSPRGTGQETQYF. The CDR3 DNA reads as TGTGCCAGCAGCCCAAGGGGGACAGGGCAAGAGACCCAGTACTTC.

The gene calls are TRBV29-1 and TRBJ2-2, with D unresolved. The V and J ends lost 4 bases and 0 bases respectively, with 9 bases between them. CDR3 length: 14 amino acids. Germline V gene data show CDR1 as SQVTM and CDR2 as ANQGSEA. CDR3 coding DNA: TGCAGCGTTGCCCCGTCAGCGAACACCGGGGAGCTGTTTTTT. The encoded protein is CSVAPSANTGELFF.

The rearrangement uses TRBV30 and TRBJ2-1; a possible D gene is TRBD2 (5 bases). Trimming removed 7 bases from V and 6 bases from J, with 13 bases in between. In germline, CDR1 is GTSNPN, CDR2 SVGIG (reference sequence). The CDR3 length is 12 residues. In DNA, the CDR3 is TGTGCCTCTGGACGGGGATTCAATGAGCAGTTCTTC. Amino acid sequence: CASGRGFNEQFF.